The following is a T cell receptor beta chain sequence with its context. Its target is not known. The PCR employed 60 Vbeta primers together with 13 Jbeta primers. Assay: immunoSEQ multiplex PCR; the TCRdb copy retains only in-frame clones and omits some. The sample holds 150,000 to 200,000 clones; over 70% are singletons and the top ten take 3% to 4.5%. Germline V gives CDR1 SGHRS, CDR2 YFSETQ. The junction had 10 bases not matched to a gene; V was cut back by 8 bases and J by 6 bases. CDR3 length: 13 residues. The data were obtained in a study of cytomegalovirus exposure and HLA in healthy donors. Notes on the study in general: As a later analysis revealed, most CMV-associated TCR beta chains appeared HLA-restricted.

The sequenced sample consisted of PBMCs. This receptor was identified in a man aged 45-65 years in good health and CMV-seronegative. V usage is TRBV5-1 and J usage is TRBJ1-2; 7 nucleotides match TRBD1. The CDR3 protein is CASSPGGGNGYTF. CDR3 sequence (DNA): TGCGCCAGTTCCCCGGGAGGGGGCAATGGCTACACCTTC.